A selection of T cell receptor beta chains follows, all from one sample in a study of human T cells and chemical hapten exposure. TCRdb passed the RACE reads through MiXCR, listing each CDR3 protein once. Counted here are about 250,000 distinct CDR3 sequences, around 7.7% occurring once; the ten biggest clones make up 0.9% to 1.5%. The sample was whole blood, taken in connection with sensitization to the hapten diphenylcyclopropenone (DPC). These receptors all come from a man aged 18 to 29 with alopecia areata. Some clones in this sample may be carry-over from other donors' samples. CDR3s include the opening cysteine and the closing phenylalanine or tryptophan. D genes are given only for firm matches. Clone sizes are given selectively: once, few, many, or a class where the clone is expanded.

d_call	v_call	clone_size	j_call	cdr3_nt	cdr3_aa
TRBD2	TRBV7-2	.	TRBJ2-4	TGTGCCAGCAGCTTATTGCAAGGAGGTAGCGGGGCCAAAAACATTCAGTACTTC	CASSLLQGGSGAKNIQYF
.	TRBV6-6	.	TRBJ1-1	TGTGCCAGCAGTTATCAGGGGCTTAACACTGAAGCTTTCTTT	CASSYQGLNTEAFF
.	TRBV29-1	many	TRBJ1-2	TGCAGCGTTGAATGGTCCCACGAACTTAACTATGGCTACACCTTC	CSVEWSHELNYGYTF
.	TRBV18	.	TRBJ1-4	TGTGCCAGCTCACCTCCGAGGACAACTAATGAAAAACTGTTTTTT	CASSPPRTTNEKLFF
.	TRBV12-3/TRBV12-4	.	TRBJ2-3	TGTGCCAGCAGCTACCGGTTTGTTTCTAGCACAGATACGCAGTATTTT	CASSYRFVSSTDTQYF
.	TRBV27	few	TRBJ2-6	TGTGCCAGCAGTTGGGGCCTAGGAGGGCCCGGGGCCAACGTCCTGACTTTC	CASSWGLGGPGANVLTF
.	TRBV20-1	.	TRBJ1-5	TGCAGTGCTAGCGCGGGGAGCAATCAGCCCCAGCATTTT	CSASAGSNQPQHF
.	TRBV6-6	.	TRBJ1-2	TGTGCCAGCAGTTACGGGTCAGGCGTTTATGGCTACACCTTC	CASSYGSGVYGYTF
.	TRBV9	few	TRBJ2-3	TGTGCCAGCAGCCCTTGGGGCGCCTCCGGAGATACGCAGTATTTT	CASSPWGASGDTQYF
.	TRBV12-3/TRBV12-4	many	TRBJ1-1	TGCGCCAGCCGAAGAGGCACTGAAGCTTTCTTT	CASRRGTEAFF
TRBD2	TRBV20-1	few	TRBJ2-1	TGCAGTGCCTTCGGGGGGGGCGTGAGAAATGAGCAGTTCTTC	CSAFGGGVRNEQFF
TRBD2	TRBV9	many	TRBJ2-3	TGTGCCAGCAGCGAAAGACTAGCGGGCACAGATACGCAGTATTTT	CASSERLAGTDTQYF
TRBD1	TRBV29-1	few	TRBJ2-3	TGCAGCGTACAGGGGGCCGATCGGACAGATACGCAGTATTTT	CSVQGADRTDTQYF
.	TRBV5-1	.	TRBJ2-5	TGCGCCAGCAGCTTGGACCCCAGGGAGACCCAGTACTTC	CASSLDPRETQYF
.	TRBV11-2	many	TRBJ2-5	TGTGCCAGCAGCCCAAACCCCCAAGAGACCCAGTACTTC	CASSPNPQETQYF
.	TRBV7-7	many	TRBJ2-2	TGTGCCAGCAGCTTGGCGGGGAACACCGGGGAGCTGTTTTTT	CASSLAGNTGELFF
TRBD2	TRBV12-3/TRBV12-4	.	TRBJ2-2	TGTGCCGGCAGGGTCGGACTAGCGGGGAACACCGGGGAGCTGTTTTTT	CAGRVGLAGNTGELFF
TRBD1	TRBV25-1	.	TRBJ1-4	TGTGCCAGCAGTGAGGAGGGGGCAGGGGAAAAACTGTTTTTT	CASSEEGAGEKLFF
.	TRBV20-1	.	TRBJ2-4	TGCAGTGCCGAGACAGTCATTCAGTACTTC	CSAETVIQYF
.	TRBV15	few	TRBJ1-4	TGTGCCACCAGCAGAACGGGCCAGAATGAAAAACTGTTTTTT	CATSRTGQNEKLFF
.	TRBV12-5	few	TRBJ1-5	TGTGCTAGTGGTTCAATTACAGGGCCCTTGGTCGATCCCCAGCATTTT	CASGSITGPLVDPQHF
.	TRBV20-1	many	TRBJ1-1	TGCAGTGCTACCCGACGAGGGACTGAAGCTTTCTTT	CSATRRGTEAFF
TRBD1	TRBV10-3	.	TRBJ2-5	TGTGCCATCACCAGGACAGGGAACCCAGAGACCCAGTACTTC	CAITRTGNPETQYF
.	TRBV27	many	TRBJ1-1	TGTGCCACCAGGTGGGGGATGAACACTGAAGCTTTCTTT	CATRWGMNTEAFF
.	TRBV12-2	.	TRBJ1-2	TGTGCAAGTCGCTTGGCTCCCTACATCAGGGAAGTCAGCGGCTACACCTTC	CASRLAPYIREVSGYTF
.	TRBV9	few	TRBJ1-4	TGTGCCAGCAGCGTAGCTGGAGGGTTGGCTAATGAAAAACTGTTTTTT	CASSVAGGLANEKLFF
.	TRBV27	.	TRBJ1-1	TGTGCCAGCAGTCATAACAGGGACACTGAAGCTTTCTTT	CASSHNRDTEAFF
TRBD1	TRBV10-3	.	TRBJ2-1	TGTGCCGTACGGACAGGGAATGAGCAGTTCTTC	CAVRTGNEQFF
.	TRBV6-5	.	TRBJ1-1	TGTGCCAGCACCAAATCCACAGGTATTACTGAAGCTTTCTTT	CASTKSTGITEAFF
TRBD1	TRBV5-1	.	TRBJ1-2	TGCGCCAGCAGCGAAGGGACAGGGGCGCGCTACACCTTC	CASSEGTGARYTF
.	TRBV2	.	TRBJ2-7	TGTGCCAGCACCTCAGCCGGTTACGAGCAGTACTTC	CASTSAGYEQYF
.	TRBV6-5	few	TRBJ1-2	TGTGCCACCACGATCGGAATAGGGAACTATGGCTACACCTTC	CATTIGIGNYGYTF
TRBD2	TRBV11-2	few	TRBJ2-1	TGTGCCAGCAGGCCTGCCCGGGGGGGCGATGAGCAGTTCTTC	CASRPARGGDEQFF
.	TRBV5-1	few	TRBJ2-5	TGCGCCAGCAGAAGATTTAGCGACGAGACCCAGTACTTC	CASRRFSDETQYF